Sequencing of this T cell receptor (beta chain) was carried out in a study of blood T cell repertoires in COVID-19. Germline assignment: CDR1 SGHAT and CDR2 FQNNGV. V was pared by 1 base and J by 6 bases, with 12 bases between. The CDR3 sequence is 15 residues long. Clones were read by immunoSEQ multiplex PCR, and TCRdb kept only the in-frame ones, dropping some. Among around 250,000 clones listed, 85% to 90% were seen once. The sequencing sample was made of PBMCs or T cells enriched from blood (not recorded which). The clonotype comes from a woman aged 25-40 years with acute COVID-19. V and J are TRBV11-2 and TRBJ1-4, with D perhaps TRBD1 (5 bases). The CDR3 bases are TGTGCCAGCAGCTTAGTGGGGGGAAGGGATGAAAAACTGTTTTTT. Translated: CASSLVGGRDEKLFF.